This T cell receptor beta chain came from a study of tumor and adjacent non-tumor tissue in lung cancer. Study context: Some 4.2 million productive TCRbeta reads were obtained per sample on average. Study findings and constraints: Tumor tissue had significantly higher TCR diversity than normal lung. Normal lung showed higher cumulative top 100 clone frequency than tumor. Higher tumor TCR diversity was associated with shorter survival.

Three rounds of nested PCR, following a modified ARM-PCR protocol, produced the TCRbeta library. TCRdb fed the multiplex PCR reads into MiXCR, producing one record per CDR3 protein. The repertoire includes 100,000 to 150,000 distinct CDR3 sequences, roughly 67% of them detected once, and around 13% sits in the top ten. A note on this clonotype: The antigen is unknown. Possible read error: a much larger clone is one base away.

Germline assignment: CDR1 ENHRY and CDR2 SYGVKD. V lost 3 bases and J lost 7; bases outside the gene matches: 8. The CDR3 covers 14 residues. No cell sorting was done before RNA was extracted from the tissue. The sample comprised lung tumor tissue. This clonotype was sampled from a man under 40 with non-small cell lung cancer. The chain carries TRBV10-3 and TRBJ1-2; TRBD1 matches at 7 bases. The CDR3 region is CAISDMQGVLGYTF. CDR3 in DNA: TGTGCCATCAGTGATATGCAGGGGGTGCTTGGCTACACCTTC.